This entry is about one T cell receptor (beta chain). This clonotype showed up just a few times. Its cognate antigen has yet to be identified. No much larger clone exists at a distance of one base, and base qualities are not known. Ficoll-Paque density gradient centrifugation was used to isolate PBMCs. In the germline V gene, CDR1 corresponds to SGHRS and CDR2 to YFSETQ. V was cut back by 7 bases and J by 6 bases, leaving a gap of 11 bases between them. Measured from the cysteine to the phenylalanine, the CDR3 is 12 residues long. Just the 36-base CDR3 DNA is kept, in frame starting at base 1. The run used an Illumina NovaSeq 6000. TCRalpha and TCRbeta cDNA libraries were built by 5'RACE with constant-segment primers, adding sample barcodes and unique molecular identifiers. RNA was extracted from every sample with Trizol reagent. Library amplification was performed in two PCR steps, and a second sample barcode and Illumina TruSeq adapters were introduced in the second step. The libraries were sequenced on an Illumina NovaSeq using 2 x 150 bp paired-end reads. On the authors' methods: With migec v1.2.7, reads were demultiplexed and then collapsed into UMI-guided consensus sequences. Using mixcr v2.1.11, the UMI consensuses were aligned to TRA and TRB V and J templates and assembled into clonotypes. A clonotype was counted as expanded or contracted only if both edgeR and NoisET called the change significant, with noise models trained on biological replicates. For edgeR calls, the thresholds were a false discovery rate-adjusted p below 0.01 and a log2 fold-change of 1. As an exploratory analysis of dynamics, max-normalized trajectories of the 1000 most abundant clonotypes were examined with PCA combined with hierarchical clustering. Separately sequenced CD4+ and CD8+ repertoires were used to assign the CD4 or CD8 phenotype of responding clones. The raw public reads went through TCRdb reprocessing: fastp at Q25, MiXCR clone calling, in-frame beta chains kept. When rows share a CDR3 protein, they turn into one entry using the most common DNA and genes. For this entry, the V and J calls and clone size follow TCRdb and not the study's own pipeline. Recorded for this sample are 200,000 or so distinct CDR3 sequences; over 7.5% of them occurred a single time. 3% to 4% of the sample comes from the top ten.

These data belong to a study of T-cell memory formation after mild COVID-19 (dated by TCRdb to the early 2020s). Study-level background: Most TCR sequence clusters were specific to one of the two donors. In a couple of donors, T-cell clones that expanded and contracted after mild COVID-19 were tracked by sequencing TCRalpha and TCRbeta repertoires over time. Two young, previously healthy adult volunteers made up the cohort, one male and one female. Study-wide conclusions, independent of this receptor: Some responding clones were found in pre-infection memory, which suggests that pre-existing cross-reactive memory T cells took part in the SARS-CoV-2 response. Contracting CD4+ clones were found mainly in CM and EM memory subsets, while CD8+ clones were enriched in EMRA. From day 15 to 85, contracting clones showed balanced CD4/CD8 phenotypes, whereas a second wave of clones that expanded from day 15 to 37 leaned towards CD4+. The study included only a couple of mild cases, and larger cohorts that include severe cases with pre-infection samples were judged to be necessary. SARS-CoV-2 specificity of the second-wave clones peaking on day 37 was not confirmed.

This chain is built from TRBV5-1 and TRBJ2-1; no confident D gene assignment can be made. This sequence was found in a man between 18 and 35 years old who had mild COVID-19 (a few samples of this study predate the infection). The sample titles of this study are shuffled in the database, so cell type and time point are left out; the donor was told from shared clones. The sequencing input was PBMCs or a T cell subset sorted from them (not recorded which). The CDR3 region has the sequence CASSLTVNEQFF. The nucleotide sequence is TGCGCCAGCTCGCTCACGGTCAATGAGCAGTTCTTC.